This TCR beta chain was sequenced for a study of T-cell memory formation after mild COVID-19. Study results and limitations: Later expanders leaned CD4+, whereas clones that contracted between day 15 and 85 were balanced CD4/CD8.

Trimming shortened V by 0 bases and J by 3 bases, and 8 bases separated the two germline ends. Germline V gene sequence: CDR1 SGHRS, CDR2 YFSETQ. CDR3 length equals 14 residues. Note on this clonotype: Its antigen is not known.

One entry per CDR3 protein, called by TCRdb with MiXCR from the 5' RACE reads. The data hold approximately 390,000 distinct CDR3 sequences, with roughly 15% observed a single time. The clonotype comes from a man aged 18 to 30 who had mild COVID-19 (a few samples of this study predate the infection). Cell type and time point are not known. The chain joins TRBV5-1 to TRBJ2-3; D gene uncertain. Specimen: PBMCs or a T cell subset sorted from them (not recorded which). The CDR3 DNA follows: TGCGCCAGCAGCTTGGTGGGCAAAACAGATACGCAGTATTTT. This sequence encodes CASSLVGKTDTQYF.